This TCR beta chain stems from a study of blood T cell repertoires in COVID-19. On the study more broadly: Acute and convalescent COVID-19 samples came from the United States, Italy and Spain. Nucleic acid was either cDNA or gDNA, and it came from T cells, B-cell-depleted T cells, or PBMCs.

Original handling: How many nucleated cells were present was estimated from reference gene primer amplification. Generated by immunoSEQ multiplex PCR, the TCRdb table keeps only in-frame clones and is missing some. V, J and clone size were drawn from that table, and D and trimming were deduced from the DNA. The repertoire includes 50,000 to 70,000 clones, 60% to 85% of them detected once, and around 5% sits in the top ten. This clone was detected only a few times. The origin of this receptor is a human donor in a cohort sampled during active COVID-19. Sequencing was performed on peripheral blood.

CDR3 coding DNA: TGTGCCATCAGAGAAACAGGGGGGAATGAAGCTTTCTTT. This encodes CAIRETGGNEAFF. The gene calls are TRBV10-3 and TRBJ1-1; 8 bases fit TRBD1. The CDR3 is 13 residues long. Trimming removed 6 bases from V and 7 bases from J; junction bases left unmatched: 7. In germline, CDR1 is ENHRY, CDR2 SYGVKD.